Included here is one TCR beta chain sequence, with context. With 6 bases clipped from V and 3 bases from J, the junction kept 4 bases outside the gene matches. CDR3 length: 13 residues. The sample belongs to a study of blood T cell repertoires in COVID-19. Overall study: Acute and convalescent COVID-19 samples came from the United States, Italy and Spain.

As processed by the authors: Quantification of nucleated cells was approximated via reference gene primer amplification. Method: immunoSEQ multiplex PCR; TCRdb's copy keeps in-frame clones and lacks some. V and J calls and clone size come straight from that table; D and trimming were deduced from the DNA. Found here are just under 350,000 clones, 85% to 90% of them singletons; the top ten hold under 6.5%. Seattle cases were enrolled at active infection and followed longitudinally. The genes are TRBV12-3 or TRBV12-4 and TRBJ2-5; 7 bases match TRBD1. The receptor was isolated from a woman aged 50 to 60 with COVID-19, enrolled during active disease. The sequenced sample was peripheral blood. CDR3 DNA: TGTGCCAGCAGACATACAGGGGAAGAGACCCAGTACTTC. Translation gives CASRHTGEETQYF.